This T cell receptor (beta chain) was identified during a study of blood T cell repertoires in COVID-19. Study as a whole: Some COVID-19 samples were acute and others convalescent; all came from the United States, Italy and Spain. Sample material is recorded as cDNA or gDNA derived from T cells, B-cell-depleted T cells, or PBMCs.

Between the trimmed V and J ends, which lost 4 bases and 8 bases, there was a span of 11 bases. The CDR3 has 12 residues. Original processing notes: Estimated nucleated cell counts came from reference gene primer amplification. Profiled with immunoSEQ multiplex PCR; TCRdb holds only in-frame clones, not every one. That table furnishes V, J and clone size, whereas the DNA furnished D and trimming. This sample has more than 95,000 clones; around 83% occur once, and the top ten carry over 15%. The sequence was obtained from a woman of 80 years or more with acute or convalescent COVID-19. The gene calls are TRBV12-3 or TRBV12-4 and TRBJ1-2; D is unresolved. The sample taken for sequencing was peripheral blood. This chain's CDR3 is CASSSDYGGYTF. CDR3 nucleotide sequence: TGTGCCAGCAGTTCCGACTACGGCGGCTACACCTTC.